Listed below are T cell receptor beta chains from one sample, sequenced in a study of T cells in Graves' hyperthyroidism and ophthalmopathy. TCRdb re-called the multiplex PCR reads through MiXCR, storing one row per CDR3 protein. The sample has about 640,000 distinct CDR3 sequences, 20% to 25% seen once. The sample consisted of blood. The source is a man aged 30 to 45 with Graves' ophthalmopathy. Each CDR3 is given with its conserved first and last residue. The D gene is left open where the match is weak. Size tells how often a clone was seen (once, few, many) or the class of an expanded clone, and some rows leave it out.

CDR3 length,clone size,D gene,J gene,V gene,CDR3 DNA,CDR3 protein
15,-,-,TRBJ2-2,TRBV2,TGTGCCAGCAGTGAAGCGGACTACTACACCGGGGAGCTGTTTTTT,CASSEADYYTGELFF
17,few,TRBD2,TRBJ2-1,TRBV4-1,TGCGCCAGCAGCACCAGGACTAGCGGGGCCTCCTACAATGAGCAGTTCTTC,CASSTRTSGASYNEQFF
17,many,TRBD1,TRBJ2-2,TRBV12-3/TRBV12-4,TGTGCCAGCAGTTTCACCCGGGGACAGACAAACACCGGGGAGCTGTTTTTT,CASSFTRGQTNTGELFF
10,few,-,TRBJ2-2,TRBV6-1,TGTGCCGCAGGCACCGGGGAGCTGTTTTTT,CAAGTGELFF
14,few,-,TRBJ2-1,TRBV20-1,TGCAGTGCTAGGCTGAAGAGCTCCTACAATGAGCAGTTCTTC,CSARLKSSYNEQFF
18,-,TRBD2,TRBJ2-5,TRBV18,TGTGCCAGCTCACACCTCCCAAGCGGGAGGACTCGACAAGAGACCCAGTACTTC,CASSHLPSGRTRQETQYF
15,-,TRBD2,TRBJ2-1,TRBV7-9,TGTGCCAGCAGCCTGACTAGCGCCGGGAAAAATGAGCAGTTCTTC,CASSLTSAGKNEQFF
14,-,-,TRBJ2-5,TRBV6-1,TGTGCCAGCAGTGATGGGGGGTGGGGCGAGACCCAGTACTTC,CASSDGGWGETQYF
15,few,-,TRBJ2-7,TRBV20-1,TGCAGTGCTAGAGACCGCGGCGGGCGCCCCTACGAGCAGTACTTC,CSARDRGGRPYEQYF
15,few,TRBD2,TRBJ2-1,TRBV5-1,TGCGCCAGCAGCCCACTAGCGGGAGCTATCAATGAGCAGCTCTTC,CASSPLAGAINEQLF
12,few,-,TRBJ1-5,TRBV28,TGTGCCAGCAGTTTATATGCTCAGCCCCAGCATTTT,CASSLYAQPQHF
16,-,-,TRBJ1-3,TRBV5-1,TGCGCCAGCAGCCCTACTGCAGGGGTCTCTGGAAACACCATATATTTT,CASSPTAGVSGNTIYF
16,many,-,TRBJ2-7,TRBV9,TGTGCCAGCAGCGTAGCTCCCGGACAAAGGAAAAACGAGCAGTACTTC,CASSVAPGQRKNEQYF
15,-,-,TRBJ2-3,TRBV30,TGTGCCTGGAGTACCTCTGGGGCAGGGACAGATACGCAGTATTTT,CAWSTSGAGTDTQYF
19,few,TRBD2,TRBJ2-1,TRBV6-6,TGTGCCAGCAGTTACTTTCAAATCCGGACTAGCGGGAGGGCGAATGAGCAGTTCTTC,CASSYFQIRTSGRANEQFF
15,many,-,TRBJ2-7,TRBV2,TGTGCCAGCAGTGAACCAGGGACCCTTACCTACGAGCAGTACTTC,CASSEPGTLTYEQYF
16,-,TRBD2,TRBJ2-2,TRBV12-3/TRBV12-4,TGTGCCAGTCTTAAGCCGGGACTAGGCCACACCGGGGAGCTGTTTTTT,CASLKPGLGHTGELFF